This TCR beta chain was documented in a study of blood T cells in healthy people across ages. This clonotype has at least ten counts. Its specificity is not known. Study results and limitations: Leaving the PBMCs unsorted stopped any conclusive comparison of naive versus antigen-experienced cells. Relative to aged donors, long-lived donors carried more naive CD4+ cells and displayed higher diversity.

A second PCR of about 7 to 11 cycles used a sample-barcoded 5' primer and a J-beta primer mix. TCRdb itself ran the 5' RACE reads through MiXCR, one entry per CDR3 protein. Of 750,000 to 950,000 distinct CDR3 sequences listed, 29% are singletons. The same data also went into a second study, on T cells of mothers and their children. That study adds: Donation was provided by three healthy Caucasian mothers along with their six children. All extracted RNA went into cDNA synthesis, around 1.4 ug per 15 ul.

Sequencing input: blood. The source is a woman aged 40-49 years in good health.

CDR3 DNA sequence: TGTGCCATCAGTCGAGTGGGGACAATCTACGAGCAGTACTTC. It encodes CAISRVGTIYEQYF. V is TRBV10-3 and J is TRBJ2-7, with a tentative D call TRBD1 (6 bases). Trimming took 5 bases from V and 3 from J, leaving 14 bases between them. This CDR3 contains 14 residues. Germline CDR1 ENHRY, CDR2 SYGVKD.